This TCR beta chain was profiled in a study of Ad26.COV2.S vaccination and SARS-CoV-2 variants. Across the whole study: Once or twice, 56 days apart, Ad26.COV2.S was delivered intramuscularly. Findings of the study overall: It was found that vaccine and placebo recipients had similar non-spike TCR breadth.

Sequenced by immunoSEQ multiplex PCR; TCRdb stores in-frame clones only, minus some. The data contain about half a million clones, 80% to 90% of them singletons. Treatment: around 19 received Ad26.COV2.S at low or high dose, single or two shots; about 5 received placebo; per-sample allocation not given. After the first vaccine or placebo injection, samples were drawn on day 63. About this clone itself: The antigen is not known.

Germline V gives CDR1 SGDLS, CDR2 YYNGEE. The J segment lost 9 bases and the V segment lost 3 bases, leaving 7 bases of the junction unmatched. The length of the CDR3 is 15 residues. The sequences come from peripheral blood, collected in a trial of Ad26.COV2.S vaccine versus placebo. The chain couples TRBV9 to TRBJ2-1, with 12 bases matching TRBD2. This receptor was taken from a person between 18 and 65 years old who received the Ad26.COV2.S COVID-19 vaccine or a placebo. Here the CDR3 DNA reads TGTGCCAGCAGCGGCCCTAGCGGGGGGGCAACTGAGCAGTTCTTC. Protein sequence: CASSGPSGGATEQFF.